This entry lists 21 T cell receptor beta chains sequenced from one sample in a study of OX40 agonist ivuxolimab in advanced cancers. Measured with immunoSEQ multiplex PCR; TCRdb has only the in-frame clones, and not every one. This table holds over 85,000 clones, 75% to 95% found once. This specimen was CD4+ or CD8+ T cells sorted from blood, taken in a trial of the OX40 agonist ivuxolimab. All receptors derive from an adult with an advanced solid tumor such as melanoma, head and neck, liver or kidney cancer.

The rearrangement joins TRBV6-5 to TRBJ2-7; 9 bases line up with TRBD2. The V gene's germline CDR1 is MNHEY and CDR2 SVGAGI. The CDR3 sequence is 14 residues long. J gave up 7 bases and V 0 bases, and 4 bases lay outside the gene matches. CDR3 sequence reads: CASSYSGTSLEQYF. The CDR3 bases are TGTGCCAGCAGTTACTCAGGGACTAGCTTGGAGCAGTACTTC.

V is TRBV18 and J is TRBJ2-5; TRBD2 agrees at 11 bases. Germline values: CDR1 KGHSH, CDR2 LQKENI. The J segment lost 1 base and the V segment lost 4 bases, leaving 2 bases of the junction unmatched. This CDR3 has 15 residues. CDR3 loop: CASSRGTSGQETQYF. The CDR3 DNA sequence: TGTGCCAGCTCACGAGGGACTAGCGGCCAAGAGACCCAGTACTTC.

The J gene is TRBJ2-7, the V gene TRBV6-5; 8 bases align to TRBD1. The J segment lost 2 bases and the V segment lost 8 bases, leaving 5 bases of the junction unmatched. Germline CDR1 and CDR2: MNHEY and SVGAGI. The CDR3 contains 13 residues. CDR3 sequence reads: CASQRTGTYEQYF. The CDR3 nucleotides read TGTGCCAGCCAAAGGACAGGGACCTACGAGCAGTACTTC.

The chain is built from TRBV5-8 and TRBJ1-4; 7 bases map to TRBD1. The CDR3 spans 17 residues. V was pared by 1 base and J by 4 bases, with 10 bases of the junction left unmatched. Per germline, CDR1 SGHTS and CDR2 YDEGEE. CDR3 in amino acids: CASSLHPGQLINEKLFF. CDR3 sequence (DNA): TGTGCCAGCAGCTTGCACCCGGGACAGCTAATTAATGAAAAACTGTTTTTT.

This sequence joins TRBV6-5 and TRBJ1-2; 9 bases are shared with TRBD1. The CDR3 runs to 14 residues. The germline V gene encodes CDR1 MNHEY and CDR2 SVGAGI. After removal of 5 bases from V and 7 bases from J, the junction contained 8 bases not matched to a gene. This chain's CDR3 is CASSPTGGAAGYTF. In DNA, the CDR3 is TGTGCCAGCAGTCCTACAGGGGGCGCCGCTGGCTACACCTTC.

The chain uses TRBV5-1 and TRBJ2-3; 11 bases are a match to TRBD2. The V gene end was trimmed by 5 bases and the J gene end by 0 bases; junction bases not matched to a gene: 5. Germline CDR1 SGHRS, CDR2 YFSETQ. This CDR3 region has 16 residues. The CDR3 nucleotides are TGCGCCAGCAGTCTAACTAGCGGGAGTAGCACAGATACGCAGTATTTT. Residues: CASSLTSGSSTDTQYF.

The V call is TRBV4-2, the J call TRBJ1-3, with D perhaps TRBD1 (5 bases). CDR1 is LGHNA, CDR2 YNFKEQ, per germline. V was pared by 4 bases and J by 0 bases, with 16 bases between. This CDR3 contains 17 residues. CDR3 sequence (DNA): TGTGCCAGCAGCCCCTACCAACAGGCGAGCTCTGGAAACACCATATATTTT. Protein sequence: CASSPYQQASSGNTIYF.

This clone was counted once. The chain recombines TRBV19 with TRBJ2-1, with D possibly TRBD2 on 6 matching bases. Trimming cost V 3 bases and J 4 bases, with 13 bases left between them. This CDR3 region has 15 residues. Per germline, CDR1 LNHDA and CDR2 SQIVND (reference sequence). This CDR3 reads CASSIQSGQYNEQFF. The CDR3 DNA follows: TGTGCCAGTAGTATCCAGAGCGGGCAATACAATGAGCAGTTCTTC. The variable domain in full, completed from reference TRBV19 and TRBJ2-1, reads DGGITQSPKYLFRKEGQNVTLSCEQNLNHDAMYWYRQDPGQGLRLIYYSQIVNDFQKGDIAEGYSVSREKKESFPLTVTSAQKNPTAFYLCASSIQSGQYNEQFFGPGTRLTVL.

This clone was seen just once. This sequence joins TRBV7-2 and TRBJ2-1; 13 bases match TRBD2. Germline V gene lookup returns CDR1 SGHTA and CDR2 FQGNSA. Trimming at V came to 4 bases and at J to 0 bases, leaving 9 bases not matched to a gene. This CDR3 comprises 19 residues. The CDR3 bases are TGTGCCAGCAGCTCGACTAGCGGGAGGCCGAAGATCTCCTACAATGAGCAGTTCTTC. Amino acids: CASSSTSGRPKISYNEQFF.

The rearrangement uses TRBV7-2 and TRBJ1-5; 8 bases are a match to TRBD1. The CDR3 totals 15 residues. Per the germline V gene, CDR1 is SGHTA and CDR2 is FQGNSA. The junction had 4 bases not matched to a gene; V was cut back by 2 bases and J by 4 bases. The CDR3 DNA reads TGTGCCAGCAGCTTAAATACAGGGGGGAATCAGCCCCAGCATTTT. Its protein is CASSLNTGGNQPQHF.

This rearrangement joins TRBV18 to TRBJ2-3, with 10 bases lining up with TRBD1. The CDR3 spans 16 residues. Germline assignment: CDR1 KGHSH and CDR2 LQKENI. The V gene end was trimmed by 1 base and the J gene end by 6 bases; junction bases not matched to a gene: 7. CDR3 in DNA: TGTGCCAGCTCACCACGAACTGGGACAGGGGTGGATACGCAGTATTTT. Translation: CASSPRTGTGVDTQYF.

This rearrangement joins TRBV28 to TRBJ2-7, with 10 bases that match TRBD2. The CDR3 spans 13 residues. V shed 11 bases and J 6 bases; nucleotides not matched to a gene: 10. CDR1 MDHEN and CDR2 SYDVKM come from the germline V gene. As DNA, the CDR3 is TGTGCCGCCATAGCTAGCGGGAGTTTCGAGCAGTACTTC. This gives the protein CAAIASGSFEQYF.

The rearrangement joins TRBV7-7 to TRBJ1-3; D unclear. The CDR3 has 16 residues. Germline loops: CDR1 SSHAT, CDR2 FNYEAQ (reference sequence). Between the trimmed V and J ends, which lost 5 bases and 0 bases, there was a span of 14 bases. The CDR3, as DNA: TGTGCCAGCAGCCGAACACAGCGATTCTCTGGAAACACCATATATTTT. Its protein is CASSRTQRFSGNTIYF.

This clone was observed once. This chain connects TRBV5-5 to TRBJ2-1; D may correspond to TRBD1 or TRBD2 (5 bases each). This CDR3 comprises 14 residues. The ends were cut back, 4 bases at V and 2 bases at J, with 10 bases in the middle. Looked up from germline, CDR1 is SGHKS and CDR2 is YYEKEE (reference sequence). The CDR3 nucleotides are TGTGCCAGCAGCCGGGACGCAACCTACAATGAGCAGTTCTTC. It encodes CASSRDATYNEQFF. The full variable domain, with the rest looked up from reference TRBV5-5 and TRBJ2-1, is DAGVTQSPTHLIKTRGQQVTLRCSPISGHKSVSWYQQVLGQGPQFIFQYYEKEERGRGNFPDRFSARQFPNYSSELNVNALLLGDSALYLCASSRDATYNEQFFGPGTRLTVL.

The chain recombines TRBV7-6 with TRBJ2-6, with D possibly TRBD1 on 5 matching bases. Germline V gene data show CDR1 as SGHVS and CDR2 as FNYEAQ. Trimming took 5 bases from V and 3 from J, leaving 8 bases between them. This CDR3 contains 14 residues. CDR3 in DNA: TGTGCCAGCAGCAAGGGGATTGGGGCCAACGTCCTGACTTTC. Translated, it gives CASSKGIGANVLTF.

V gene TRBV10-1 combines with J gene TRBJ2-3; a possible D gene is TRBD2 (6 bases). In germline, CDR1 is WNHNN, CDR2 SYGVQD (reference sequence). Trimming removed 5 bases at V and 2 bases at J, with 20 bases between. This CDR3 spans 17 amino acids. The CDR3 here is CASSRMVGGNITDTQYF. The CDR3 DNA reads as TGCGCCAGCAGTAGGATGGTGGGCGGGAATATCACAGATACGCAGTATTTT.

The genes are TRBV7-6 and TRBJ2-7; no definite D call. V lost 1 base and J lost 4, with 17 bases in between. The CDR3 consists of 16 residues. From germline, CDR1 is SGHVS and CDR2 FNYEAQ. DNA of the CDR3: TGTGCCAGCAGCTTAGGGGGTAGCAATCCCAATTACGAGCAGTACTTC. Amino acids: CASSLGGSNPNYEQYF.

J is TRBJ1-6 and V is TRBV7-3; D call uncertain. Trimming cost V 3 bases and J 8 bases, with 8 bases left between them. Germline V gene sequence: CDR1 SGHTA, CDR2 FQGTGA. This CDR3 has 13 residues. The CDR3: CASSFGFDSPLHF. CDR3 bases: TGTGCCAGCAGCTTCGGTTTTGATTCACCCCTCCACTTT.

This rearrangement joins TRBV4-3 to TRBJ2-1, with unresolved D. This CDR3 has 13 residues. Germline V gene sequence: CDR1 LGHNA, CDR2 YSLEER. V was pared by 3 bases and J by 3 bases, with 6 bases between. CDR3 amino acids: CASSQGIYNEQFF. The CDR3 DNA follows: TGCGCCAGCAGCCAGGGGATCTACAATGAGCAGTTCTTC.

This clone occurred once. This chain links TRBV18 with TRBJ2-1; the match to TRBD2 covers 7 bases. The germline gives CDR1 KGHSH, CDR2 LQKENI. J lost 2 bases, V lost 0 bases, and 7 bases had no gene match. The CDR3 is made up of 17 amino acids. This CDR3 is CASSPPNAGVTYNEQFF. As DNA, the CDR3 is TGTGCCAGCTCACCACCGAACGCGGGAGTCACCTACAATGAGCAGTTCTTC. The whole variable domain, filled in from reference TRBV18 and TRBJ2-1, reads NAGVMQNPRHLVRRRGQEARLRCSPMKGHSHVYWYRQLPEEGLKFMVYLQKENIIDESGMPKERFSAEFPKEGPSILRIQQVVRGDSAAYFCASSPPNAGVTYNEQFFGPGTRLTVL.

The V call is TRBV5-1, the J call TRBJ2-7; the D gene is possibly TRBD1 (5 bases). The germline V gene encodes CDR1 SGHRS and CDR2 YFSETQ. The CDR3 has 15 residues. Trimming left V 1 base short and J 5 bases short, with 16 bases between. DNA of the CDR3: TGCGCCAGCAGCTTGTCAGGGCCCCTCGTCCACGAGCAGTACTTC. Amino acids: CASSLSGPLVHEQYF. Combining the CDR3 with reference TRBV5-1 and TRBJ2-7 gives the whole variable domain KAGVTQTPRYLIKTRGQQVTLSCSPISGHRSVSWYQQTPGQGLQFLFEYFSETQRNKGNFPGRFSGRQFSNSRSEMNVSTLELGDSALYLCASSLSGPLVHEQYFGPGTRLTVT.